This entry is about one TCR beta chain. Via template switching, UMIs carrying a 6-nucleotide sample barcode were introduced. With the 5' RACE reads reprocessed, TCRdb shows one record per CDR3 protein and no DNA. The repertoire table contains fewer than 550,000 distinct CDR3 sequences. The germline V gene encodes CDR1 SNHLY and CDR2 FYNNEI. This CDR3 has 16 residues. This sample was taken from a study of monozygotic twins with inflammatory bowel disease. The chain uses TRBV2 and TRBJ2-1; TCRdb gives TRBD2 as the D gene, but with no DNA this cannot be confirmed. Specimen: blood. This sequence was found in a human donor with ulcerative colitis or Crohn's disease, or a healthy co-twin of an affected twin (not recorded which). CDR3 residues: CASSVTRGGAYNEQFF.